Following are 30 T cell receptor beta chains from one sample sequenced in a study of the immune and genomic landscape of osteosarcoma (dated by TCRdb to 2018 to 2021). Libraries came from the immunoSEQ multiplex PCR assay. The table comes from immuneACCESS by way of TCRdb, which keeps in-frame sequences with V and J called. Part of the clones is missing from these tables; in studies checked, under half for an unresolved V gene and the rest for unknown reasons. A total of about 540 clones appear in this sample, 60% to 80% of them only once. Around a quarter of the sample comes from the top ten. Post-treatment primary, local recurrence and metastasis tumors from poor-prognosis patients were used as specimens. Sequencing used osteosarcoma tumor tissue from the lung. The receptor set was obtained from a human donor with osteosarcoma.

This chain joins TRBV19 and TRBJ1-4; 7 nucleotides align to TRBD1. The germline V gene encodes CDR1 LNHDA and CDR2 SQIVND (reference sequence). V shed 5 bases and J 2 bases; nucleotides not matched to a gene: 5. This CDR3 has 15 amino acids. The CDR3 DNA reads TGTGCCAGTAGTCTGAGGGGGCTGACTAATGAAAAACTGTTTTTT. Its protein is CASSLRGLTNEKLFF.

V gene TRBV7-9 combines with J gene TRBJ2-7, with 7 positions matching TRBD1. Per germline, CDR1 SEHNR and CDR2 FQNEAQ (reference sequence). J lost 1 base, V lost 3 bases, and 6 bases had no gene match. CDR3 length: 15 amino acids. The CDR3 nucleotides are TGTGCCAGCAGCTTCCGCCCGGGACAGTCCTACGAGCAGTACTTC. It codes for CASSFRPGQSYEQYF.

V gene TRBV27 combines with J gene TRBJ1-5; 11 nucleotides line up with TRBD1. Losses at the gene ends were 3 bases for V and 6 bases for J; bases not matched to a gene: 1. Looked up from germline, CDR1 is MNHEY and CDR2 is SMNVEV (reference sequence). The CDR3 runs 14 residues. The CDR3 sequence is CASSLGQGVQPQHF. The CDR3 DNA is TGTGCCAGCAGTTTGGGACAGGGGGTTCAGCCCCAGCATTTT.

The chain is built from TRBV7-2 and TRBJ2-1, with a tentative D call TRBD1 (5 bases). Germline V gives CDR1 SGHTA, CDR2 FQGNSA. The CDR3 consists of 15 residues. Trimming stripped 3 bases from V and 10 bases from J, with 19 bases between. The CDR3 DNA follows: TGTGCCAGCAGCTTGGGGCCCTACGGTAGTACAGAGCAGTTCTTC. Residues: CASSLGPYGSTEQFF.

This chain connects TRBV9 to TRBJ2-1; 10 positions agree with TRBD2. Trimming removed 7 bases from V and 0 bases from J; junction bases left unmatched: 10. Germline V gene data show CDR1 as SGDLS and CDR2 as YYNGEE. The CDR3 covers 17 residues. The CDR3 loop is CASSGTSETSSYNEQFF. Here the CDR3 DNA reads TGTGCCAGCTCCGGGACTAGCGAAACGAGCTCCTACAATGAGCAGTTCTTC.

The chain joins TRBV30 to TRBJ1-6; TRBD1 might be the D (5 bases). Trimming removed 0 bases at V and 2 bases at J, with 5 bases between. The germline V gene encodes CDR1 GTSNPN and CDR2 SVGIG (reference sequence). The CDR3 runs to 14 residues. The CDR3 DNA reads as TGTGCCTGGAGTGTACAGGCCTATAATTCACCCCTCCACTTT. Its protein is CAWSVQAYNSPLHF.

There are a few counts of this clone. The CDR3 region is CASSLGLSGKNGYTF. The CDR3 DNA sequence: TGTGCCAGCAGCTTAGGACTGTCGGGGAAAAATGGCTACACCTTC. This rearrangement joins TRBV7-9 to TRBJ1-2; D not resolved. Trimming took 1 base from V and 6 from J, leaving 15 bases between them. Germline loops: CDR1 SEHNR, CDR2 FQNEAQ (reference sequence). The CDR3 loop spans 15 amino acids.

Here the CDR3 DNA reads TGTGCCACCAGCAGAGATAGGGGTAGCCGGCCCTACAATGAGCAGTTCTTC. Its protein product is CATSRDRGSRPYNEQFF. The chain links TRBV15 to TRBJ2-1; D may be TRBD1 (5 bases). The CDR3 loop spans 17 amino acids. Trimming took 0 bases from V and 2 from J, leaving 14 bases between them. Germline loops: CDR1 LNHNV, CDR2 YYDKDF (reference sequence).

This chain joins TRBV5-1 and TRBJ2-2; 10 bases fit TRBD2. The CDR3 length is 19 residues. The germline V gene encodes CDR1 SGHRS and CDR2 YFSETQ. J was trimmed by 0 bases and V by 2 bases; bases with no gene match: 10. The CDR3 bases are TGCGCCAGCAGCTTCGGCCTGACTAGCGGGCAAGCGAACACCGGGGAGCTGTTTTTT. It specifies CASSFGLTSGQANTGELFF.

The rearrangement links TRBV6-5 to TRBJ2-1, with D maybe TRBD2 (5 bases). Trimming took 10 bases from V and 4 from J, leaving 14 bases between them. This CDR3 is built from 13 residues. Germline values: CDR1 MNHEY, CDR2 SVGAGI. Here the CDR3 DNA reads TGTGCCACCAAACTAGGCCTTTACAATGAGCAGTTCTTC. This codes for CATKLGLYNEQFF.

The chain combines TRBV18 with TRBJ2-1; the D gene is possibly TRBD2 (5 bases). The CDR3 is made up of 13 amino acids. With 0 bases removed from V and 9 bases from J, the gap between germline ends came to 9 bases. CDR1 KGHSH and CDR2 LQKENI come from the germline V gene. CDR3 nucleotides: TGTGCCAGCTCACCACCGGTCCGGGGTGAGCAGTTCTTC. The encoded protein is CASSPPVRGEQFF.

V is TRBV7-6 and J is TRBJ2-1, with 9 bases lining up with TRBD1. The V segment lost 1 base and the J segment 4 bases; nucleotides outside the gene matches: 8. This CDR3 has 17 amino acids. Germline V gene sequence: CDR1 SGHVS, CDR2 FNYEAQ. CDR3 DNA: TGTGCCAGCAGCTTAGACCCAGGACAGGGGCAGTACAATGAGCAGTTCTTC. This codes for CASSLDPGQGQYNEQFF.

V is TRBV27 and J is TRBJ2-7; 7 bases fit TRBD1. Germline CDR1 is MNHEY and CDR2 is SMNVEV (reference sequence). The CDR3 length is 14 residues. The V and J ends lost 3 bases and 2 bases, in that order; junction bases with no gene match: 4. For the CDR3, the DNA is TGTGCCAGCAGTTTCGGGGACAGCCCCTACGAGCAGTACTTC. Encoded protein: CASSFGDSPYEQYF.

The rearrangement links TRBV4-1 to TRBJ1-1, with D unclear. Germline CDR1 is MGHRA and CDR2 is YSYEKL. The CDR3 contains 13 residues. Trimming stripped 4 bases from V and 3 bases from J, with 9 bases between. This chain's CDR3 is CASSPPGYTEAFF. CDR3 sequence (DNA): TGCGCCAGCAGCCCTCCCGGGTACACTGAAGCTTTCTTT.

The chain uses TRBV19 and TRBJ2-7; D call uncertain. V was clipped by 2 bases and J by 1 base, with 9 bases between them. Germline loops: CDR1 LNHDA, CDR2 SQIVND (reference sequence). CDR3 length: 14 residues. The CDR3, as DNA: TGTGCCAGTAGTATAAGCCTAGAATCCTACGAGCAGTACTTC. This gives the protein CASSISLESYEQYF.

V gene TRBV6-4 combines with J gene TRBJ2-1; D perhaps matches TRBD2 (5 bases). The CDR3 totals 15 residues. Germline CDR1 MRHNA, CDR2 SNTAGT. V lost 5 bases and J lost 7, with 18 bases in between. The CDR3 region is CASSPDGGGQNEQFF. The CDR3 nucleotides read TGTGCCAGCAGTCCAGATGGTGGCGGGCAGAATGAGCAGTTCTTC.

The genes are TRBV5-1 and TRBJ1-1; 7 bases fit TRBD1. The trim removed 0 bases at V and 0 bases at J, leaving 2 bases unmatched. In germline, CDR1 is SGHRS, CDR2 YFSETQ. The CDR3 has 15 residues. DNA for the CDR3: TGCGCCAGCAGCTTGGGCAGGGGGGTGAACACTGAAGCTTTCTTT. As protein: CASSLGRGVNTEAFF.

V and J are TRBV4-3 and TRBJ2-1, with a tentative D call TRBD2 (5 bases). In germline, CDR1 is LGHNA, CDR2 YSLEER. The V end was cut by 0 bases, the J end by 4 bases, with 16 bases between. The CDR3 totals 17 residues. The CDR3 sequence: CASSQDGSFGLYNEQFF. Written as DNA, the CDR3 is TGCGCCAGCAGCCAAGATGGGAGCTTTGGATTATACAATGAGCAGTTCTTC.

The V and J genes are TRBV5-1 and TRBJ2-3; 11 bases agree with TRBD2. V lost 0 bases, J lost 5 bases, and 8 bases stayed unmatched. CDR1 SGHRS and CDR2 YFSETQ come from the germline V gene. The CDR3 loop spans 17 amino acids. The DNA for the CDR3 is TGCGCCAGCAGCTTGGGGCTAGCGGGGGGACAGGGAGATACGCAGTATTTT. It is translated as CASSLGLAGGQGDTQYF.

This sequence joins TRBV5-4 and TRBJ1-1; 9 bases are a match to TRBD1. The CDR3 spans 15 residues. V trimming: 0 bases; J trimming: 4 bases; junction bases outside the gene matches: 4. Germline assignment: CDR1 SGHNT and CDR2 YYREEE (reference sequence). The CDR3, as DNA: TGTGCCAGCAGCTTGGTACAGGGGGCGCTCACTGAAGCTTTCTTT. It encodes CASSLVQGALTEAFF. Combining the CDR3 with reference TRBV5-4 and TRBJ1-1 gives the whole variable domain ETGVTQSPTHLIKTRGQQVTLRCSSQSGHNTVSWYQQALGQGPQFIFQYYREEENGRGNFPPRFSGLQFPNYSSELNVNALELDDSALYLCASSLVQGALTEAFFGQGTRLTVV.

This chain links TRBV27 with TRBJ2-1, with D unresolved. V shed 2 bases and J shed 4 bases, with 9 bases lying between them. This CDR3 is 14 amino acids long. CDR1 MNHEY and CDR2 SMNVEV come from the germline V gene (reference sequence). CDR3 nucleotide sequence: TGTGCCAGCAGTTTAAGTGGTCATTACAATGAGCAGTTCTTC. Translating gives CASSLSGHYNEQFF.

The chain has TRBV12-5 and TRBJ2-2; no clear D gene. The germline gives CDR1 LGHNT, CDR2 FRNRAP. With 8 bases removed from V and 7 bases from J, the gap between germline ends came to 11 bases. The CDR3 is 12 amino acids. The CDR3 DNA reads as TGTGCTAGTAGCCCCGACTTCGGGGAGCTGTTTTTT. Its translation is CASSPDFGELFF. Full variable domain (rest looked up from reference TRBV12-5 and TRBJ2-2): DARVTQTPRHKVTEMGQEVTMRCQPILGHNTVFWYRQTMMQGLELLAYFRNRAPLDDSGMPKDRFSAEMPDATLATLKIQPSEPRDSAVYFCASSPDFGELFFGEGSRLTVL.

In its sample, this clone was seen a few times. V usage is TRBV27 and J usage is TRBJ2-2; D gene unclear. Trimming took 3 bases from V and 5 from J, leaving 4 bases between them. The CDR3 loop spans 12 amino acids. Germline-derived CDR1 and CDR2 are MNHEY and SMNVEV (reference sequence). In nucleotides, the CDR3 is TGTGCCAGCAGTTTTGGAACCGGGGAGCTGTTTTTT. Encoded protein: CASSFGTGELFF.

In its sample, this clone was seen once. The rearrangement joins TRBV4-2 to TRBJ2-5; a possible D gene is TRBD2 (5 bases). This CDR3 is built from 15 residues. The germline V and J ends were trimmed by 0 bases and 1 base, with 9 bases remaining between them. Germline-derived CDR1 and CDR2 are LGHNA and YNFKEQ. The CDR3 region is CASSQEGGRQETQYF. The CDR3 coding sequence is TGTGCCAGCAGCCAAGAAGGAGGCCGCCAAGAGACCCAGTACTTC.

V and J are TRBV19 and TRBJ1-4, with D perhaps matching TRBD1 (5 bases). The CDR3 length is 14 residues. Germline V gives CDR1 LNHDA, CDR2 SQIVND (reference sequence). Trimming left V 5 bases short and J 2 bases short, with 9 bases between. CDR3 coding DNA: TGTGCCAGTAGTGCCCGGGGGACTAATGAAAAACTGTTTTTT. Translated: CASSARGTNEKLFF.

The V call is TRBV4-1, the J call TRBJ1-5; D perhaps matches TRBD1 (6 bases). Germline lookup yields CDR1 MGHRA and CDR2 YSYEKL. V dropped 0 bases and J dropped 6 bases, with 15 bases sitting between them. The CDR3 loop spans 16 amino acids. This CDR3 reads CASSQDLRGGLQPQHF. The DNA of the CDR3 is TGCGCCAGCAGCCAAGATCTTCGGGGGGGCCTTCAGCCCCAGCATTTT.

This clone was recorded a few times. J is TRBJ1-2 and V is TRBV7-2, with TRBD1 as a possible D gene (6 bases). From germline, CDR1 is SGHTA and CDR2 FQGNSA. V was clipped by 5 bases and J by 1 base, with 8 bases between them. This CDR3 is 13 amino acids long. The CDR3 reads CASSGQLNYGYTF. As DNA, the CDR3 is TGTGCCAGCAGCGGACAGCTTAACTATGGCTACACCTTC.

V and J are TRBV30 and TRBJ2-1; D is unclear. The CDR3 has 14 residues. CDR1 and CDR2 (germline): GTSNPN, SVGIG (reference sequence). Trimming took off 4 bases at V and 7 bases at J, with 17 bases between the two ends. This CDR3 reads CAWNGASRQNEQFF. CDR3 nucleotides: TGTGCCTGGAACGGTGCCTCCCGCCAGAATGAGCAGTTCTTC.

The CDR3 region is CASSVGQGPTYEQYF. The CDR3 DNA is TGCGCCAGCAGCGTCGGACAGGGGCCTACCTACGAGCAGTACTTC. This chain links TRBV4-1 with TRBJ2-7; 9 nucleotides align to TRBD1. The trim removed 5 bases at V and 2 bases at J, leaving 7 bases unmatched. The germline V gene has CDR1 MGHRA and CDR2 YSYEKL. The length of the CDR3 is 15 residues.

This sequence joins TRBV4-2 and TRBJ1-1; TRBD1 matches at 7 bases. The ends lost 1 base at V and 0 bases at J; junction bases unmatched: 5. The CDR3 contains 16 residues. Germline CDR1 LGHNA, CDR2 YNFKEQ. CDR3 loop: CASSQGSGGMNTEAFF. The DNA for the CDR3 is TGTGCCAGCAGCCAAGGGTCAGGGGGGATGAACACTGAAGCTTTCTTT.